This TCR beta chain was sequenced in a study of T-cell reconstitution after alpha-beta-depleted transplantation in children. Regarding the study as a whole: Several hundred expanded graft clones reportedly gave rise to the alpha-beta T cells present about two months after transplant. Newly made T cells mostly supplied T-cell counts and diversity one year after transplant. Certain patients had high TCRbeta diversity at day 60, and it came from recipient T cells and thymic progenitors that survived.

TCRbeta library preparation incorporated unique molecular identifiers. A single record per CDR3 protein comes from TCRdb applying MiXCR to the PCR reads. Of fewer than 550,000 distinct CDR3 sequences in the sample, roughly 17% were seen once. On this clonotype itself: Its antigen is unknown.

The germline CDR1 and CDR2 sequences are LGHNA and YNFKEQ. The CDR3 is made up of 16 amino acids. Trimming took 0 bases from V and 4 from J; bases not matched to a gene: 3. Source: PBMCs, mostly from graft donor cells, taken 360 days after TCRalphabeta/CD19-depleted stem cell transplant. The chain combines TRBV4-2 with TRBJ2-7; 13 bases fit TRBD2. This TCR was recovered from a boy younger than two who had a stem cell transplant for Wiskott-Aldrich syndrome, so the T cells may come from the graft donor. The CDR3 is CASSQDAGLAGYEQYF. CDR3 coding DNA: TGTGCCAGCAGCCAAGATGCGGGACTAGCGGGGTACGAGCAGTACTTC.